A selection of T cell receptor beta chains follows, all from one sample in a study of cytotoxic CD8 clonotypes in ibrutinib-treated CLL. Profiling relied on immunoSEQ multiplex PCR, and the TCRdb table lists in-frame clones only, not all of them. The sample records some 80,000 clones, roughly 80% being singletons. The sequences come from PBMCs, collected after 12 months of ibrutinib treatment. Every receptor here comes from a human donor with chronic lymphocytic leukemia. CDR3s include the opening cysteine and the closing phenylalanine or tryptophan. The D gene is left open where the match is weak. Clone sizes are given selectively: once, few, many, or a class where the clone is expanded.

DNA: TGTGCCAGCTCACAAAACCCGACGACAGGGTTAACCGGGGAGCTGTTTTTT
CDR3: CASSQNPTTGLTGELFF
J: TRBJ2-2
size: few
D: TRBD1
V: TRBV18

DNA: TGTGCCAGCTCACCAGGGCGCTCAGGGGTGGGTCAGCCCCAGCATTTT
CDR3: CASSPGRSGVGQPQHF
J: TRBJ1-5
size: NA
D: NA
V: TRBV18

DNA: TGTGCCACCAGCACGGCTGGGGGTACGCAGTATTTT
CDR3: CATSTAGGTQYF
J: TRBJ2-3
size: NA
D: NA
V: TRBV7-3

DNA: TGTGCCAGCACTGCCCCACCCCTCGAGCAGTACTTC
CDR3: CASTAPPLEQYF
J: TRBJ2-7
size: NA
D: NA
V: TRBV18

DNA: TGTGCCAGCAGTTTATGGCTAGGCGAAGGAAAACTGTTTTTT
CDR3: CASSLWLGEGKLFF
J: TRBJ1-4
size: NA
D: NA
V: TRBV28

DNA: TGTGCCAGCAACCGCCCGGGCACAGCCTACCTTTTT
CDR3: CASNRPGTAYLF
J: TRBJ2-3
size: NA
D: NA
V: TRBV9

DNA: TGTGCCAGCAGCTTGGAGGGAGGAGCTGGAAACACCATATATTTT
CDR3: CASSLEGGAGNTIYF
J: TRBJ1-3
size: NA
D: NA
V: TRBV5-5

DNA: TGTGCCAGTAGTCCGGGGAGTACTGAAGCTTTCTTT
CDR3: CASSPGSTEAFF
J: TRBJ1-1
size: NA
D: NA
V: TRBV19

DNA: TGCACCAGCAGCCAAGACCGGGGGGGCAGCACCCGGCGGGATACGCAGTATTTT
CDR3: CTSSQDRGGSTRRDTQYF
J: TRBJ2-3
size: NA
D: NA
V: TRBV1

DNA: TGTGCCAGCAGCTTAGGGGGCAATGGCTACACCTTC
CDR3: CASSLGGNGYTF
J: TRBJ1-2
size: few
D: NA
V: TRBV7-6

DNA: TGTGCCAGCAGCCTCTATACAGGGCCCTACGAGCAGTACTTC
CDR3: CASSLYTGPYEQYF
J: TRBJ2-7
size: NA
D: NA
V: TRBV11-2

DNA: TGTGCCAGCAGCGTAGGGGTAGGCGAGGCATCGGACTATGGCTACACCTTC
CDR3: CASSVGVGEASDYGYTF
J: TRBJ1-2
size: once
D: NA
V: TRBV9

DNA: TGTGCCTGGAGTCCCGGGCTAGCCAACACAGATACGCAGTATTTT
CDR3: CAWSPGLANTDTQYF
J: TRBJ2-3
size: NA
D: NA
V: TRBV30

DNA: TGTGCCAGCAGCTTCGGGAGTCAGGGGGGCTACACCTTC
CDR3: CASSFGSQGGYTF
J: TRBJ1-2
size: NA
D: NA
V: TRBV7-2

DNA: TGTGCCACCAGCAGAATGGGCCCGGGGGGCTACACCTTC
CDR3: CATSRMGPGGYTF
J: TRBJ1-2
size: NA
D: NA
V: TRBV15

DNA: TGTGCCAGTAGTCAACAGGGGCCCGAAGCTTTCTTT
CDR3: CASSQQGPEAFF
J: TRBJ1-1
size: NA
D: TRBD1
V: TRBV19

DNA: TGTGCCTGGAGTCCCGGGGGGAATCAGCCCCAGCATTTT
CDR3: CAWSPGGNQPQHF
J: TRBJ1-5
size: NA
D: NA
V: TRBV30

DNA: TGTGCCAGCAGTGGGCTGGGGACAGGGGTACATGGCTACACCTTC
CDR3: CASSGLGTGVHGYTF
J: TRBJ1-2
size: NA
D: TRBD1
V: TRBV28

DNA: TGTGCCAGCTCCCCCAACCCTGACACTGAAGCTTTCTTT
CDR3: CASSPNPDTEAFF
J: TRBJ1-1
size: NA
D: NA
V: TRBV18

DNA: TGTGCCAGCAGCTTAATAGCTCGGGGGGGACTAGCCCGAGGGGGTGAGCAGTTCTTC
CDR3: CASSLIARGGLARGGEQFF
J: TRBJ2-1
size: once
D: TRBD2
V: TRBV7-6

DNA: TGTGCCAGCAGCGTAGGACAGGGGGTTCCCTACGAGCAGTACTTC
CDR3: CASSVGQGVPYEQYF
J: TRBJ2-7
size: NA
D: TRBD1
V: TRBV9

DNA: TGCGCCAGCAGCTTGCCGGGACCACAAAACACCGGGGAGCTGTTTTTT
CDR3: CASSLPGPQNTGELFF
J: TRBJ2-2
size: NA
D: NA
V: TRBV5-1

DNA: TGTGCCAGCACCGCCGCCCGGGCACCGGGGTCGGATACGCAGTATTTT
CDR3: CASTAARAPGSDTQYF
J: TRBJ2-3
size: NA
D: NA
V: TRBV7-2

DNA: TGTGCCAGCAGCTTGTCCGGGACCTCTGGAAACACCATATATTTT
CDR3: CASSLSGTSGNTIYF
J: TRBJ1-3
size: once
D: NA
V: TRBV7-9

DNA: TGTGCCAGCACCCACACCGACCGGGATTCACCCCTCCACTTT
CDR3: CASTHTDRDSPLHF
J: TRBJ1-6
size: NA
D: NA
V: TRBV27

DNA: TGTGCCATCAAGGCCGGACGGACCTACGAGCAGTACTTC
CDR3: CAIKAGRTYEQYF
J: TRBJ2-7
size: NA
D: NA
V: TRBV10-3

DNA: TGTGCCAGCTCACCGGTCGGACTAGGAGTAGGGGTCGGGCAGTACTTC
CDR3: CASSPVGLGVGVGQYF
J: TRBJ2-7
size: NA
D: TRBD2
V: TRBV18

DNA: TGTGCCAGCAGCTCCTCGACAGCCACAGATACGCAGTATTTT
CDR3: CASSSSTATDTQYF
J: TRBJ2-3
size: NA
D: NA
V: TRBV9

DNA: TGTGCCAGCAGCTTAGCAAGAACCGGCGGTGAGCAGTTCTTC
CDR3: CASSLARTGGEQFF
J: TRBJ2-1
size: NA
D: NA
V: TRBV11-3

DNA: TGCGCCAGCAGCTTGGTGGGGGCCGCGAACACCGGGGAGCTGTTTTTT
CDR3: CASSLVGAANTGELFF
J: TRBJ2-2
size: NA
D: NA
V: TRBV5-1

DNA: TGCAGCGCCCGCAGGGGGGGCACAGATACGCAGTATTTT
CDR3: CSARRGGTDTQYF
J: TRBJ2-3
size: NA
D: NA
V: TRBV29-1

DNA: TGTGCCAGCAGCCTGGGGAGCGGGCGGACAGATACGCAGTATTTT
CDR3: CASSLGSGRTDTQYF
J: TRBJ2-3
size: NA
D: NA
V: TRBV7-3

DNA: TGTGCCAGCAGACCCGGGACTCCTTCCTACAATGAGCAGTTCTTC
CDR3: CASRPGTPSYNEQFF
J: TRBJ2-1
size: NA
D: NA
V: TRBV2

DNA: TGCGCCAGCAGCGCCGACAGTGCCGGTGCCCAGCATTTT
CDR3: CASSADSAGAQHF
J: TRBJ1-5
size: once
D: NA
V: TRBV5-1

DNA: TGTGCCATCAGTGGTTGGGGATCCTATGGCTACACCTTC
CDR3: CAISGWGSYGYTF
J: TRBJ1-2
size: few
D: NA
V: TRBV10-3

DNA: TGTGCCAGTAGTGCGCCGAACTATGGCTACACCTTC
CDR3: CASSAPNYGYTF
J: TRBJ1-2
size: once
D: NA
V: TRBV19

DNA: TGTGCCAGCAGCCACGCCGACAGGGGTTATGGCTACACCTTC
CDR3: CASSHADRGYGYTF
J: TRBJ1-2
size: few
D: TRBD1
V: TRBV7-9

DNA: TGCAGTGTTGAGCGGGAGCCGGCCAATGAGCAGTTCTTC
CDR3: CSVEREPANEQFF
J: TRBJ2-1
size: NA
D: TRBD2
V: TRBV29-1

DNA: TGTGCCAGCAGTTATTCTCGGAACAGGGCTCGGACAGATACGCAGTATTTT
CDR3: CASSYSRNRARTDTQYF
J: TRBJ2-3
size: NA
D: NA
V: TRBV6-9

DNA: TGTGCCAGCAGTCGCGACAGGGATACTGAAGCTTTCTTT
CDR3: CASSRDRDTEAFF
J: TRBJ1-1
size: few
D: TRBD1
V: TRBV7-3

DNA: TGCGCCAGCAGTCAAGCTCCCCGGGACGGAAACACAGATACGCAGTATTTT
CDR3: CASSQAPRDGNTDTQYF
J: TRBJ2-3
size: NA
D: NA
V: TRBV23-1

DNA: TGTGCCAGCAGTCCCCGGGCAGGGGATTCCTATAATTCACCCCTCCACTTT
CDR3: CASSPRAGDSYNSPLHF
J: TRBJ1-6
size: NA
D: NA
V: TRBV9

DNA: TGTGCCAGCAGCCTTACGGGCTACGGGTTGGCCAACGTCCTGACTTTC
CDR3: CASSLTGYGLANVLTF
J: TRBJ2-6
size: NA
D: NA
V: TRBV5-6

DNA: TGCGCCAGCAGCTTGCTGGCAGGGTCGGCTGGGGCCAACGTCCTGACTTTC
CDR3: CASSLLAGSAGANVLTF
J: TRBJ2-6
size: NA
D: NA
V: TRBV5-1

DNA: TGCAGCGCACCAAGAGCGGGGGGCCCCTACAATGAGCAGTTCTTC
CDR3: CSAPRAGGPYNEQFF
J: TRBJ2-1
size: few
D: TRBD2
V: TRBV29-1

DNA: TGTGCCAGCAGCGTAGAAGGGGGATGGGGAACAGATACGCAGTATTTT
CDR3: CASSVEGGWGTDTQYF
J: TRBJ2-3
size: NA
D: NA
V: TRBV9

DNA: TGTGCCAGCAGCTTATTGGTCGGAGGGGACACTGAAGCTTTCTTT
CDR3: CASSLLVGGDTEAFF
J: TRBJ1-1
size: NA
D: NA
V: TRBV7-2

DNA: TGCGCCAGCAGTCTCCCATACCGGGGTCGGGGGGCCTACGAGCAGTACTTC
CDR3: CASSLPYRGRGAYEQYF
J: TRBJ2-7
size: few
D: TRBD2
V: TRBV23-1

DNA: TGTGCCAGCAGCTTCCGCGGGGGCCCCGGGGAAGCTTTCTTT
CDR3: CASSFRGGPGEAFF
J: TRBJ1-1
size: few
D: NA
V: TRBV9

DNA: TGTGCCATCAGGGCGGGGGCAGGGACCTCCCCCTCCTACGAGCAGTACTTC
CDR3: CAIRAGAGTSPSYEQYF
J: TRBJ2-7
size: NA
D: NA
V: TRBV10-3

DNA: TGTGCCGGACCCGGGGTTCCTGAAGCTTTCTTT
CDR3: CAGPGVPEAFF
J: TRBJ1-1
size: NA
D: NA
V: TRBV6-5

DNA: TGTGCCAGCTCCGACAGAATCAATCAGCCCCAGCATTTT
CDR3: CASSDRINQPQHF
J: TRBJ1-5
size: NA
D: NA
V: TRBV6-1

DNA: TGCAGTGCTAGAGACAGGGTGTCCATATATTTT
CDR3: CSARDRVSIYF
J: TRBJ1-3
size: NA
D: NA
V: TRBV20-1

DNA: TGCGCCAGCAGCTTGGGCGAGAGTAGCGAGCAGTACTTC
CDR3: CASSLGESSEQYF
J: TRBJ2-7
size: NA
D: NA
V: TRBV5-1